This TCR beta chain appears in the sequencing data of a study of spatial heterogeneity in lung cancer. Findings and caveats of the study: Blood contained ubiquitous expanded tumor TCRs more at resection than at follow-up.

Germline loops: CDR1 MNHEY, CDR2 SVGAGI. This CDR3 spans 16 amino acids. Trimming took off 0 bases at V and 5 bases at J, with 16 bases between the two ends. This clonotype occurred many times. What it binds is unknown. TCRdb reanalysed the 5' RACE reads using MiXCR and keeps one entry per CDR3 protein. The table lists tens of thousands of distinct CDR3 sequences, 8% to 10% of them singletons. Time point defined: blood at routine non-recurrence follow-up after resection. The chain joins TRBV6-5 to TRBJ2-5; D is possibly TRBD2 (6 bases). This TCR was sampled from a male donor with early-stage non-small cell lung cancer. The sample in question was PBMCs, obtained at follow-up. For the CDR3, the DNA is TGTGCCAGCAGTTACTCCGGGACGGAGGGTTTGGAGACCCAGTACTTC. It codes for CASSYSGTEGLETQYF.